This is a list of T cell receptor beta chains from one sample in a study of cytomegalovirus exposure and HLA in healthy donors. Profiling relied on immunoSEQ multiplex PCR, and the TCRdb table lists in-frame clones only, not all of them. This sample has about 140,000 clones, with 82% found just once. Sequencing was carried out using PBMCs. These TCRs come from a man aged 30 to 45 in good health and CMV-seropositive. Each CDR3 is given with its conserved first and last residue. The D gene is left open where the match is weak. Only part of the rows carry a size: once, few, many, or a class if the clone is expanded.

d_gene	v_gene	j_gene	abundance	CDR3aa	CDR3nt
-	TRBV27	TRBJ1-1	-	CASRPSGTFNTEAFF	TGTGCCAGCAGGCCTAGCGGGACATTTAACACTGAAGCTTTCTTT
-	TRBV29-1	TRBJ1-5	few	CSVQTAGAQPQHF	TGCAGCGTTCAGACGGCAGGGGCTCAGCCCCAGCATTTT
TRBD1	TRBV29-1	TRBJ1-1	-	CSVEDGQGAFF	TGCAGCGTTGAAGATGGACAGGGGGCTTTCTTT
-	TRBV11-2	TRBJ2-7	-	CASSLEARDYEQYF	TGTGCCAGCAGCTTAGAGGCCAGGGACTACGAGCAGTACTTC
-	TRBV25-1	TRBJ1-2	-	CASSEWGLEAGYTF	TGTGCCAGCAGTGAATGGGGACTAGAGGCTGGCTACACCTTC
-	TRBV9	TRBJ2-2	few	CASTRTVNTGELFF	TGTGCCAGCACCCGGACAGTAAACACCGGGGAGCTGTTTTTT
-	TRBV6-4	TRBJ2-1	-	CASPRVAEGDEQFF	TGTGCCAGTCCCAGGGTGGCCGAAGGAGATGAGCAGTTCTTC
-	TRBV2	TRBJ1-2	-	CASTAVPNYGYTF	TGTGCCAGCACAGCGGTTCCTAACTATGGCTACACCTTC
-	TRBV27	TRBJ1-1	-	CASSLGVRAFF	TGTGCCAGCAGTTTAGGAGTAAGAGCTTTCTTT
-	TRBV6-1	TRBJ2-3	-	CASSEVNRVRDTQYF	TGTGCCAGCAGTGAAGTGAACAGAGTCAGAGATACGCAGTATTTT
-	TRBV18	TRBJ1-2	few	CASSPQSTDLYGYTF	TGTGCCAGCTCACCCCAGTCCACCGATTTATATGGCTACACCTTC
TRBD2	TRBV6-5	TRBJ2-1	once	CASSPGLARVQFF	TGTGCCAGCAGTCCGGGACTAGCGAGGGTGCAGTTCTTC
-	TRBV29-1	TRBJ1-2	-	CSGGEYGYGYTF	TGCAGCGGGGGGGAATATGGCTATGGCTACACCTTC
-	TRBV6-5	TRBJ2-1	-	CASSDGRGWFF	TGTGCCAGCAGTGACGGGCGGGGCTGGTTCTTC
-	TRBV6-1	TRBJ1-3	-	CASSVSGSGNTIYF	TGTGCCAGCAGTGTATCCGGGTCCGGAAACACCATATATTTT
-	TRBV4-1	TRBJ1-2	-	CASSQAADTRGYGYTF	TGCGCCAGCAGCCAAGCGGCAGACACCAGGGGTTATGGCTACACCTTC
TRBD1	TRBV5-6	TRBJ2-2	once	CASSFQGVYTGELFF	TGTGCCAGCAGCTTTCAGGGGGTATATACCGGGGAGCTGTTTTTT
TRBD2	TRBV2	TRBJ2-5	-	CASSGLGGGETQYF	TGTGCCAGCAGTGGGCTAGGCGGGGGGGAGACCCAGTACTTC
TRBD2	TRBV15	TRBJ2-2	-	CAIGAGGGTGELFF	TGTGCCATCGGGGCGGGAGGAGGGACCGGGGAGCTGTTTTTT
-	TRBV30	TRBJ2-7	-	CAWTPGPIAHEQYF	TGTGCCTGGACTCCGGGTCCAATAGCCCACGAGCAGTACTTC
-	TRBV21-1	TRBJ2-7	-	CASSKGPTDYEQYF	TGTGCCAGCAGCAAAGGTCCGACAGACTACGAGCAGTACTTC
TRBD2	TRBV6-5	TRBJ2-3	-	CASSYGAGGLTDTQYF	TGTGCCAGCAGTTACGGGGCGGGGGGGCTAACAGATACGCAGTATTTT
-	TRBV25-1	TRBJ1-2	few	CASSDRQRLYGYTF	TGTGCCAGCAGTGACCGACAGAGGCTATATGGCTACACCTTC